Following are 22 T cell receptor beta chains from one sample sequenced in a study of T cells in Graves' hyperthyroidism and ophthalmopathy. Amplified TCR beta CDR3 regions derived from RNA transcripts. Using the HTBI primer set, a first-round RT-PCR was run on the TCR CDR3. One entry per CDR3 protein, called by TCRdb with MiXCR from the multiplex PCR reads. The sample carries approximately 46,000 distinct CDR3 sequences, around 45% recorded once. Sequencing was performed on peripheral blood or thyroid tissue (not recorded which). The receptors originated from a woman between 45 and 60 years old with Graves' hyperthyroidism.

This clonotype was detected only a few times. This chain links TRBV7-2 with TRBJ2-7; 8 bases agree with TRBD2. CDR3 length equals 13 residues. CDR1 is SGHTA and CDR2 is FQGNSA in the germline V gene. V shed 5 bases, J shed 6 bases, and the junction held 6 bases outside the gene matches. For the CDR3, the DNA is TGTGCCAGCAGCAAAAGCGGGAGAGGCGAGCAGTACTTC. Its protein is CASSKSGRGEQYF.

This clonotype was seen only once. The chain uses TRBV15 and TRBJ2-7, with 7 bases lining up with TRBD1. Trimming at V came to 0 bases and at J to 5 bases, leaving 10 bases not matched to a gene. CDR1 and CDR2 (germline): LNHNV, YYDKDF (reference sequence). This CDR3 spans 16 amino acids. In DNA, the CDR3 is TGTGCCACCAGCAGAGATTACCGGGACAGTCCGGACGAGCAGTACTTC. This translates into CATSRDYRDSPDEQYF. Full variable domain (missing parts from reference TRBV15 and TRBJ2-7): DAMVIQNPRYQVTQFGKPVTLSCSQTLNHNVMYWYQQKSSQAPKLLFHYYDKDFNNEADTPDNFQSRRPNTSFCFLDIRSPGLGDTAMYLCATSRDYRDSPDEQYFGPGTRLTVT.

This chain links TRBV7-2 with TRBJ2-6, with D maybe TRBD1 (6 bases). The V gene's germline CDR1 is SGHTA and CDR2 FQGNSA. The CDR3 covers 16 residues. V lost 5 bases and J lost 2, with 13 bases in between. The CDR3 bases are TGTGCCAGCAGCAAAGGTGGGGGCGCTGGGGCCAACGTCCTGACTTTC. This gives the protein CASSKGGGAGANVLTF.

The sample holds many counts of this clonotype. This rearrangement joins TRBV12-3 or TRBV12-4 to TRBJ1-5, with no clear D. Trimming cost V 3 bases and J 2 bases, with 11 bases left between them. The CDR3 length is 15 residues. The CDR3 is CASSFEGGGNQPQHF. DNA of the CDR3: TGTGCCAGCAGTTTTGAGGGAGGAGGCAATCAGCCCCAGCATTTT.

The rearrangement links TRBV20-1 to TRBJ2-5; 12 bases fit TRBD2. Trimming removed 6 bases from V and 3 bases from J; junction bases left unmatched: 8. CDR3 size: 15 residues. CDR1 and CDR2 from the germline V gene are DFQATT and SNEGSKA (reference sequence). The DNA of the CDR3 is TGCAGTGCAAGCGTGACTAGCGGGAGCGAAGAGACCCAGTACTTC. This codes for CSASVTSGSEETQYF.

Comment on this clonotype: This could be a read error, since a much larger clone is one nucleotide away. The CDR3 DNA reads as TGCGCCAGCAGCCAAGATAGAACCCTCTTGAACACCGGGGGGCTGTTTTTT. It translates to CASSQDRTLLNTGGLFF. This sequence joins TRBV4-3 and TRBJ2-2; D is possibly TRBD2 (6 bases). The CDR3 spans 17 residues. Looked up from germline, CDR1 is LGHNA and CDR2 is YSLEER.

The chain employs TRBV2 and TRBJ2-5; 11 bases agree with TRBD1. V was clipped by 6 bases and J by 4 bases; unmatched bases: 10. The CDR3 length is 16 residues. In germline, CDR1 is SNHLY, CDR2 FYNNEI. This CDR3 reads CASRDRTGTGGETQYF. The CDR3 nucleotides read TGTGCCAGCAGAGATCGAACCGGGACAGGGGGAGAGACCCAGTACTTC. Full variable domain (outside the CDR3, taken from reference TRBV2 and TRBJ2-5): EPEVTQTPSHQVTQMGQEVILRCVPISNHLYFYWYRQILGQKVEFLVSFYNNEISEKSEIFDDQFSVERPDGSNFTLKIRSTKLEDSAMYFCASRDRTGTGGETQYFGPGTRLLVL.

CDR3: CASSLELSAGTNYGYTF. CDR3 DNA: TGTGCCAGCAGCTTGGAGTTATCGGCAGGGACCAACTATGGCTACACCTTC. The genes are TRBV5-4 and TRBJ1-2, with D perhaps TRBD1 (5 bases). The ends were cut back, 0 bases at V and 2 bases at J, with 17 bases in the middle. The germline CDR1 and CDR2 sequences are SGHNT and YYREEE (reference sequence). This CDR3 comprises 17 residues. Full variable domain (missing parts from reference TRBV5-4 and TRBJ1-2): ETGVTQSPTHLIKTRGQQVTLRCSSQSGHNTVSWYQQALGQGPQFIFQYYREEENGRGNFPPRFSGLQFPNYSSELNVNALELDDSALYLCASSLELSAGTNYGYTFGSGTRLTVV.

J is TRBJ2-7 and V is TRBV5-1, with a tentative D call TRBD2 (6 bases). Trimming took 0 bases from V and 9 from J, leaving 31 bases between them. The CDR3 loop spans 19 amino acids. The germline V gene has CDR1 SGHRS and CDR2 YFSETQ. CDR3 coding DNA: TGCGCCAGCAGCTTGGTCCAGGGTAAAACCTACGAAGGCGACGGGGGGCAGTACTTC. Residues: CASSLVQGKTYEGDGGQYF.

A remark on this clonotype: A junction boundary mismatches the germline segment, possibly from a read error. The chain links TRBV19 to TRBJ2-1, with no clear D. The germline V gene has CDR1 LNHDA and CDR2 SQIVND (reference sequence). The CDR3 length is 12 residues. The CDR3 DNA reads as TGTGCCAGTAGTATCTCCTATAATGAGCAGTTCTTC. This sequence encodes CASSISYNEQFF.

The V call is TRBV10-3, the J call TRBJ1-2; TRBD1 matches 8 bases. Trimming cost V 11 bases and J 3 bases; bases outside gene matches: 5. CDR1 ENHRY and CDR2 SYGVKD come from the germline V gene. The CDR3 has 12 amino acids. The CDR3 loop is CAWDRIDYGYTF. The CDR3, as DNA: TGTGCCTGGGACAGGATAGACTATGGCTACACCTTC.

The chain uses TRBV7-6 and TRBJ1-5; 8 nucleotides line up with TRBD1. This CDR3 contains 16 residues. Trimming removed 0 bases from V and 5 bases from J; junction bases left unmatched: 6. Per germline, CDR1 SGHVS and CDR2 FNYEAQ. CDR3 loop: CASSLATGGGDQPQHF. CDR3 in DNA: TGTGCCAGCAGCTTAGCCACAGGGGGTGGCGATCAGCCCCAGCATTTT.

This clonotype came up many times. This chain's CDR3 is CASSVPGGHQYF. For the CDR3, the DNA is TGTGCCAGTAGTGTGCCGGGGGGTCACCAGTACTTC. The genes are TRBV19 and TRBJ2-5, with TRBD2 matching 7 bases. V shed 5 bases and J 10 bases; nucleotides not matched to a gene: 7. This CDR3 is built from 12 residues. CDR1 is LNHDA, CDR2 SQIVND, per germline (reference sequence).

The rearrangement joins TRBV29-1 to TRBJ1-2, with 8 positions matching TRBD1. Germline CDR1 is SQVTM and CDR2 is ANQGSEA. With 5 bases clipped from V and 4 bases from J, the junction kept 6 bases outside the gene matches. The length of the CDR3 is 13 residues. The CDR3 coding sequence is TGCAGCGTTCAACAGGGGGGTGGCTATGGCTACACCTTC. It translates to CSVQQGGGYGYTF.

This clonotype was found many times. The gene calls are TRBV13 and TRBJ2-7, with 11 nucleotides matching TRBD1. CDR1 PRHDT and CDR2 FYEKMQ come from the germline V gene (reference sequence). J lost 3 bases, V lost 4 bases, and 11 bases had no gene match. CDR3 size: 17 residues. The CDR3 DNA reads TGTGCCAGCAGCTGGACAGGGGGCGGTAGAATTATCTACGAGCAGTACTTC. As protein: CASSWTGGGRIIYEQYF.

In its sample, this clonotype was seen many times. V and J are TRBV5-8 and TRBJ2-5; D is unresolved. CDR1 is SGHTS, CDR2 YDEGEE, per germline. With 4 bases removed from V and 0 bases from J, the gap between germline ends came to 13 bases. The CDR3 sequence is 15 residues long. In DNA, the CDR3 is TGTGCCAGCAGCCCGGTCGCGGCGTACCAAGAGACCCAGTACTTC. Translating gives CASSPVAAYQETQYF.

Relative to its sample, this clonotype is medium-sized. V is TRBV20-1 and J is TRBJ1-6; 10 bases line up with TRBD1. With V trimmed by 3 bases and J by 7 bases, 6 bases remained unmatched. There are 15 residues in the CDR3. CDR1 and CDR2 from the germline V gene are DFQATT and SNEGSKA (reference sequence). CDR3 region: CSASRQDRGNSPLHF. The CDR3 DNA is TGCAGTGCTAGCCGACAGGACAGGGGGAATTCACCCCTCCACTTT.

In this sample, this clonotype is medium-sized. The V call is TRBV29-1, the J call TRBJ1-1, with unresolved D. Trimming stripped 0 bases from V and 7 bases from J, with 9 bases between. From germline, CDR1 is SQVTM and CDR2 ANQGSEA. There are 12 residues in the CDR3. The CDR3 region is CSVEDRFSEAFF. The CDR3 nucleotides are TGCAGCGTTGAAGATCGTTTTAGTGAAGCTTTCTTT.

This clonotype was picked up many times. The chain combines TRBV9 with TRBJ2-2; D unclear. Germline V gene sequence: CDR1 SGDLS, CDR2 YYNGEE. V dropped 3 bases and J dropped 4 bases, with 10 bases sitting between them. This CDR3 contains 14 residues. The CDR3 DNA is TGTGCCAGCAGCGGGAGACCCGGCACCGGGGAGCTGTTTTTT. Protein sequence: CASSGRPGTGELFF.

This clonotype was found many times. The chain combines TRBV5-5 with TRBJ1-1; D is ambiguous. Per the germline V gene, CDR1 is SGHKS and CDR2 is YYEKEE (reference sequence). The CDR3 has 12 amino acids. Trimming cost V 0 bases and J 7 bases, with 7 bases left between them. CDR3 DNA: TGTGCCAGCAGCTTGGATCAGATTGAAGCTTTCTTT. Amino acids: CASSLDQIEAFF.

In regard to this clonotype: A read error may explain this, as a much larger clone is one base away. The V gene is TRBV3-1, the J gene TRBJ1-1, with D unresolved. V lost 1 base and J 3 bases, leaving 9 bases between the germline ends. Germline V lookup: CDR1 LGHDT, CDR2 YNNKEL (reference sequence). The CDR3 runs 14 residues. The CDR3 loop reads CASSQAAQYTEAFF. CDR3 nucleotide sequence: TGTGCCAGCAGCCAAGCCGCACAATACACTGAAGCTTTCTTT.

This clonotype was recorded many times. The CDR3 region is CASSLVGSGRHNEQFF. CDR3 nucleotides: TGTGCCAGCAGCTTAGTTGGTAGCGGGAGACACAATGAGCAGTTCTTC. V is TRBV7-2 and J is TRBJ2-1, with TRBD2 matching over 9 bases. V dropped 1 base and J dropped 5; count of bases not matched to a gene: 6. The CDR3 is made up of 16 amino acids. CDR1 is SGHTA and CDR2 is FQGNSA in the germline V gene.